A selection of T cell receptor beta chains follows, all from one sample in a study of identical twins. Each CDR3 protein is one row after TCRdb ran MiXCR on the 5' RACE reads. The table includes around 280,000 distinct CDR3 sequences, 6.5% to 9.5% detected once. The same sample was also used in a study of yellow fever vaccine responses in identical twins.

Sequenced material: memory (CD45RO+) T cells sorted from blood. The origin of the receptors is a woman younger than 30 in good health. Both conserved end residues are part of each CDR3. D genes are given only for firm matches. Some rows have no size entry. The others give once, few or many, or a class for an expanded clone.

-	-	TRBV5-1	TRBJ1-2	CASTPYDSGGYTF	TGCGCCAGCACCCCCTACGACTCGGGAGGCTACACCTTC
TRBD2	many	TRBV9	TRBJ2-1	CASSVLADTYNEQFF	TGTGCCAGCAGCGTACTAGCGGACACCTACAATGAGCAGTTCTTC
TRBD2	once	TRBV3-1	TRBJ2-3	CASTKGRLAGDTQYF	TGTGCCAGCACCAAAGGGAGACTAGCGGGGGACACGCAGTATTTT
TRBD1	few	TRBV20-1	TRBJ2-1	CSARALVRDRGSNEQFF	TGCAGTGCTAGAGCTCTAGTACGGGACAGGGGATCCAATGAGCAGTTCTTC
TRBD2	few	TRBV28	TRBJ2-2	CASSLPTRAGGGTGELFF	TGTGCCAGCAGTCTACCGACCCGGGCGGGAGGGGGAACCGGGGAGCTGTTTTTT
-	few	TRBV2	TRBJ2-1	CASRQGPSSYNEQFF	TGTGCCAGCAGGCAGGGGCCCAGCTCCTACAATGAGCAGTTCTTC
-	-	TRBV6-6	TRBJ2-6	CASSPRGANVLTF	TGTGCCAGCAGTCCTAGGGGGGCCAACGTCCTGACTTTC
-	many	TRBV27	TRBJ1-6	CASSKDYNSPLHF	TGTGCCAGCTCAAAGGACTATAATTCACCCCTCCACTTT
-	few	TRBV20-1	TRBJ2-5	CSASVVGELQETQYF	TGCAGTGCTAGTGTGGTGGGGGAACTACAAGAGACCCAGTACTTC
-	many	TRBV12-3/TRBV12-4	TRBJ2-5	CASSLSGRQETQYF	TGTGCCAGCAGTTTATCAGGTCGTCAAGAGACCCAGTACTTC
-	-	TRBV2	TRBJ1-1	CASRPPAGNTEAFF	TGTGCCAGCAGACCACCGGCGGGGAACACTGAAGCTTTCTTT
TRBD1	few	TRBV4-1	TRBJ2-1	CASSPEGDRVIGEQFF	TGCGCCAGCAGCCCAGAAGGAGACAGGGTTATCGGTGAGCAGTTCTTC
-	few	TRBV4-2	TRBJ1-6	CASSQGIDGYNSPLHF	TGTGCCAGCAGCCAAGGAATCGACGGATATAATTCACCCCTCCACTTT
TRBD2	few	TRBV4-1	TRBJ2-7	CASSQDSTSVSYEQYF	TGCGCCAGCAGCCAAGATAGCACTAGCGTATCCTACGAGCAGTACTTC
-	-	TRBV7-3	TRBJ2-5	CASSLMSAGGAETQYF	TGTGCCAGCAGCTTAATGTCGGCAGGGGGGGCGGAGACCCAGTACTTC
-	many	TRBV9	TRBJ2-3	CASSVSTDTQYF	TGTGCCAGCAGCGTCAGCACAGATACGCAGTATTTT
TRBD1	-	TRBV5-5	TRBJ2-7	CASSLVAGGFYEQYF	TGTGCCAGCAGCTTGGTAGCAGGGGGTTTCTACGAGCAGTACTTC
TRBD1	-	TRBV29-1	TRBJ2-1	CSVETGQGYNEQFF	TGCAGCGTTGAGACGGGACAGGGCTACAATGAGCAGTTCTTC
-	few	TRBV14	TRBJ2-3	CASSQFGNTDTQYF	TGTGCCAGCAGCCAATTCGGGAACACAGATACGCAGTATTTT
TRBD1	-	TRBV28	TRBJ2-6	CASSSRTGRPSGANVLTF	TGTGCCAGCAGTTCCAGGACAGGGCGGCCCTCTGGGGCCAACGTCCTGACTTTC
TRBD2	many	TRBV7-7	TRBJ2-2	CASSPFAGDTGELFF	TGTGCCAGCAGCCCCTTCGCGGGAGACACCGGGGAGCTGTTTTTT
TRBD1	-	TRBV18	TRBJ2-7	CASSPPVVTGNEQYF	TGTGCCAGCTCACCACCTGTAGTGACAGGGAACGAGCAGTACTTC
-	few	TRBV12-3/TRBV12-4	TRBJ1-6	CASSFLGLSPLHF	TGTGCCAGCAGTTTCCTGGGGCTCTCACCCCTCCACTTT
TRBD2	few	TRBV6-5	TRBJ2-7	CASSYSGTRNEQYF	TGTGCCAGCAGTTACTCGGGGACTAGAAACGAGCAGTACTTC
-	few	TRBV20-1	TRBJ2-1	CSASFRSSYNEQFF	TGCAGTGCTAGTTTCCGGAGCTCCTACAATGAGCAGTTCTTC
TRBD2	-	TRBV20-1	TRBJ2-3	CSARLAASGRGDTQYF	TGCAGTGCTAGATTGGCCGCTAGCGGGAGGGGAGATACGCAGTATTTT
-	many	TRBV12-3/TRBV12-4	TRBJ2-1	CASSLGTYYNEQFF	TGTGCCAGCAGTTTAGGGACATACTACAATGAGCAGTTCTTC
-	many	TRBV9	TRBJ1-6	CASSKSGGNSPLHF	TGTGCCAGCAGCAAGAGCGGGGGTAATTCACCCCTCCACTTT
-	-	TRBV2	TRBJ1-1	CASRMTRNTEAFF	TGTGCCAGCAGGATGACCAGGAACACTGAAGCTTTCTTT
TRBD2	many	TRBV7-9	TRBJ2-2	CASSLDGLAGTGELFF	TGTGCCAGCAGCTTAGACGGTCTAGCGGGGACCGGGGAGCTGTTTTTT
-	many	TRBV5-6	TRBJ1-2	CASSLTPDGSKGGYGYTF	TGTGCCAGCAGCCTCACCCCGGACGGGTCTAAGGGGGGCTATGGCTACACCTTC
-	few	TRBV6-4	TRBJ2-2	CASSEGGQRELFF	TGTGCCAGCAGTGAGGGGGGCCAGCGGGAGCTGTTTTTT
-	few	TRBV5-1	TRBJ1-2	CASSQEVHYGYTF	TGCGCCAGCAGCCAGGAGGTACACTATGGCTACACCTTC
TRBD1	many	TRBV12-3/TRBV12-4	TRBJ1-6	CASSSRTGGYSPLHF	TGTGCCAGCAGTAGCCGGACAGGGGGTTATTCACCCCTCCACTTT
-	-	TRBV6-6	TRBJ2-7	CASTSGISYEQYF	TGTGCCAGCACTTCGGGGATATCCTACGAGCAGTACTTC
-	-	TRBV7-9	TRBJ1-6	CASSLAGFRVSPLHF	TGTGCCAGCAGCTTAGCAGGTTTTCGGGTTTCACCCCTCCACTTT
-	many	TRBV12-3/TRBV12-4	TRBJ1-3	CASSWGGASGNTIYF	TGTGCCAGCAGCTGGGGGGGGGCCTCTGGAAACACCATATATTTT
-	-	TRBV5-1	TRBJ1-1	CASSVYRDDTEAFF	TGCGCCAGCAGCGTATACAGGGACGACACTGAAGCTTTCTTT
-	many	TRBV12-5	TRBJ2-2	CASGRQGGNTGELFF	TGTGCTAGTGGTCGACAGGGAGGTAACACCGGGGAGCTGTTTTTT
-	few	TRBV11-2	TRBJ2-1	CASSTPSGRTIYNEQFF	TGTGCCAGCAGCACTCCCTCTGGGCGGACTATATACAATGAGCAGTTCTTC
TRBD1	few	TRBV28	TRBJ2-1	CASSSGQGARVNEQFF	TGTGCCAGCAGTTCCGGACAGGGGGCGAGGGTCAATGAGCAGTTCTTC
-	-	TRBV12-3/TRBV12-4	TRBJ1-4	CASSSHQGQLNEKLFF	TGTGCCAGCAGTTCGCACCAGGGCCAACTTAATGAAAAACTGTTTTTT
-	many	TRBV5-1	TRBJ2-3	CASSPDYPDTDTQYF	TGCGCCAGCAGCCCGGACTACCCGGACACAGATACGCAGTATTTT
TRBD2	few	TRBV7-9	TRBJ2-5	CASSLGGVAGVETQYF	TGTGCCAGCAGCTTAGGTGGAGTAGCGGGAGTGGAGACCCAGTACTTC
-	many	TRBV20-1	TRBJ1-4	CSASPGSTNEKLFF	TGCAGTGCTAGCCCGGGCTCAACTAATGAAAAACTGTTTTTT
-	few	TRBV20-1	TRBJ2-7	CSVTSRGSYEQYF	TGCAGTGTCACATCCAGGGGTTCCTACGAGCAGTACTTC
-	many	TRBV11-2	TRBJ1-5	CASSSWGDSNQPQHF	TGTGCCAGCAGCTCCTGGGGCGATAGCAATCAGCCCCAGCATTTT
-	few	TRBV7-3	TRBJ2-7	CASSFGETYEQYF	TGTGCCAGCAGCTTTGGGGAAACCTACGAGCAGTACTTC
-	many	TRBV12-3/TRBV12-4	TRBJ2-2	CASSSRNGELFF	TGTGCCAGCAGTTCTAGGAACGGGGAGCTGTTTTTT
TRBD2	many	TRBV11-3	TRBJ2-1	CASSLATSVINEQFF	TGTGCCAGCAGCTTAGCGACTAGCGTTATCAATGAGCAGTTCTTC
-	-	TRBV3-1	TRBJ2-6	CACSHRWGSSGANVLTF	TGTGCCTGCAGCCACCGCTGGGGAAGCTCTGGGGCCAACGTCCTGACTTTC